The 23 T cell receptor beta chains listed next were all sequenced from one sample in a study of CD8+ T cells in alopecia areata. Extraction and reverse transcription of RNA yielded cDNA as the sequencing template. Sequenced by immunoSEQ multiplex PCR; TCRdb stores in-frame clones only, minus some. The sample has about 19,000 clones, none seen only once. Markers used for sorting pooled cutaneous lymph node cells were CD4, CD8alpha, NKG2D, NKG2ACE and others. The sample consisted of CD8+ T cells sorted from a lymph node. Receptors originate from a C3H/HeJ mouse with alopecia areata. MHC haplotype of the mouse line: H2-k.

This clone was detected many times. The protein TCRdb lists differs from the translation of the DNA at residue 12; the protein given here is translated from the DNA itself. Germline and genes here are mouse. The read terminates 3 residues ahead of where the CDR3 ends, so the germline J gene completes it. This chain links TRBV19 with TRBJ1-3, with TRBD1 matching over 7 bases. V shed 4 bases, J shed 0 bases, and the junction held 4 bases outside the gene matches. CDR1 is FNHDT, CDR2 SITEND, per germline (reference sequence). The CDR3 is made up of 15 amino acids. CDR3 protein: CASSWTGNSGNTLYF. CDR3 DNA (partial): TGTGCCAGCAGTTGGACAGGAAATTCTGGAAATACG.

This clone was recorded at least ten times. Germline and genes here are mouse. The observed sequence ends 4 residues before the CDR3 terminus, with the missing tail filled in from the germline J gene. This chain uses TRBV19 with TRBJ2-1; 11 bases line up with TRBD2. CDR1 is FNHDT, CDR2 SITEND, per germline (reference sequence). This CDR3 spans 14 amino acids. The part of the CDR3 DNA that was read is TGTGCCAGCACCCGGACTGGGGGGAGGGCT. It encodes CASTRTGGRA. Given in full, the CDR3 is CASTRTGGRAEQFF.

A few counts support this clone. Gene names denote mouse genes. With the read ending 4 residues before the CDR3 end, the germline J gene is used to fill in that end. The genes are TRBV13-3 and TRBJ2-4, with 12 bases that match TRBD2. Germline V gives CDR1 NNHDY, CDR2 SYVADS. The CDR3 length is 15 residues. Incomplete CDR3 DNA: TGTGCCAGCAGTTTGGACTGGGGGGGGAAAAAC. It is translated as CASSLDWGGKN. The entire CDR3 sequence reads CASSLDWGGKNTLYF.

This clone was counted at least ten times. Mouse gene names and germline throughout. The read comes to an end 4 residues before the CDR3 does, leaving the germline J gene to fill in the end. V is TRBV13-1 and J is TRBJ2-7; possible D gene TRBD2, 5 bases. CDR3 length: 14 amino acids. Germline assignment: CDR1 NSHNY and CDR2 SYGAGN. The V end lost 0 bases, the J end lost 0 bases, and 7 bases lay between the germline ends. The part of the CDR3 DNA that was read is TGTGCCAGCAGTGATGCTGGGCCCTCCTAT. Encoded protein: CASSDAGPSY. The CDR3 in full is CASSDAGPSYEQYF.

This clone has just a few counts. A mismatch at residue 12 separates the TCRdb protein from the translated DNA, so the protein presented here was translated from the DNA. Gene names and germline match the mouse. The read stops 3 residues short of the end of the CDR3; the missing end is completed from the germline J gene. This chain links TRBV19 with TRBJ1-3; TRBD1 agrees at 7 bases. Germline V gene data show CDR1 as FNHDT and CDR2 as SITEND (reference sequence). The CDR3 consists of 15 residues. J lost 3 bases, V lost 4 bases, and 7 bases had no gene match. This chain's CDR3 is CASSVLDRDGNTLYF. The part of the CDR3 DNA that was read is TGTGCCAGCAGTGTTCTTGACAGGGATGGAAATACG.

This clone came up a few times. Here the gene names and germline are mouse. The CDR3 is cut off 4 residues early in the read; its end comes from the germline J gene. The V and J genes are TRBV16 and TRBJ2-2, with TRBD1 as a possible D gene (6 bases). The length of the CDR3 is 16 residues. Germline V gene lookup returns CDR1 SGHSA and CDR2 FRNQAP. Trimming shortened V by 0 bases and J by 1 base, and 9 bases separated the two germline ends. Incomplete CDR3 DNA: TGTGCAAGCAGCTTAGATCGGGACAAAAACACCGGG. Its protein is CASSLDRDKNTG. The complete CDR3 reads CASSLDRDKNTGQLYF.

This clone was detected many times. Mouse gene names and germline throughout. CDR3 protein: CASRRQGDEQYF. The part of the CDR3 DNA that was read is TGTGCCAGCAGGCGACAGGGGGAT. The chain is built from TRBV19 and TRBJ2-7, with 9 bases lining up with TRBD1. The read gets to within 4 residues of the CDR3 end, and the germline J gene fills in the rest. Per germline, CDR1 FNHDT and CDR2 SITEND (reference sequence). This CDR3 comprises 12 residues.

A remark on this clone: Gene and germline names: mouse. The read halts 4 residues ahead of the CDR3 end, with the missing end drawn from the germline J gene. This chain uses TRBV13-1 with TRBJ2-4, with 11 bases identical to TRBD2. The CDR3 has 17 amino acids. J was trimmed by 0 bases and V by 3 bases; bases with no gene match: 6. Germline values: CDR1 NSHNY, CDR2 SYGAGN. The CDR3: CASSVSGTGGSQNTLYF. The part of the CDR3 DNA that was read is TGTGCCAGCAGTGTCTCCGGGACTGGGGGTAGTCAAAAC.

As concerns this clone: Gene names refer to mouse genes. Read coverage stops 4 residues before the CDR3 terminus; the germline J gene supplies the remainder. The rearrangement uses TRBV5 and TRBJ2-5; 10 bases are a match to TRBD2. Germline CDR1 reads LGHNA; CDR2 reads YNLKQL (reference sequence). The CDR3 covers 16 residues. V trimming: 1 base; J trimming: 0 bases; junction bases outside the gene matches: 1. Partial CDR3 DNA: TGTGCCAGCAGCCAAGTCTGGGGGGGCAACCAAGAC. Its translation: CASSQVWGGNQD. The full CDR3 reads CASSQVWGGNQDTQYF.

This clone was seen ten or more times. The genes are named according to mouse. Read coverage stops 4 residues before the CDR3 terminus; the germline J gene supplies the remainder. V is TRBV31 and J is TRBJ2-3; possibly TRBD2 for D (7 bases). The CDR3 is 15 amino acids. V gave up 0 bases and J gave up 0 bases, with 10 bases separating them. Germline loops: CDR1 GKSSPN, CDR2 SITVG. The CDR3 sequence is CAWSLEGGSAETLYF. CDR3 DNA, as far as it was read: TGTGCCTGGAGTCTAGAGGGGGGGAGTGCAGAA.

Remarks on this clone: Gene names and germline match the mouse. Read sequence stops 4 residues before the CDR3 end, and the germline J gene provides the missing end. The chain has TRBV1 and TRBJ2-3, with TRBD1 identical over 8 bases. CDR1 and CDR2 (germline): NSQYPW, LRSPGD (reference sequence). The CDR3 is 14 residues long. The V gene end was trimmed by 4 bases and the J gene end by 4 bases; junction bases not matched to a gene: 4. The sequenced part of the CDR3 DNA is TGCACCTGCAGTGGCAGGGGGCGCCCAGAA. Translating gives CTCSGRGRPE. Given in full, the CDR3 is CTCSGRGRPETLYF.

This clone was recorded many times. Genes and germline come from the mouse. Read coverage stops 4 residues before the CDR3 terminus; the germline J gene supplies the remainder. The chain has TRBV1 and TRBJ2-7; TRBD2 agrees at 9 bases. The CDR3 has 13 residues. The germline gives CDR1 NSQYPW, CDR2 LRSPGD (reference sequence). The sequenced part of the CDR3 DNA is TGCACCTGCAGTCCCGACTGGGGGTAT. This translates into CTCSPDWGY. The full CDR3 protein is CTCSPDWGYEQYF. The whole variable domain, remainder taken from reference TRBV1 and TRBJ2-7, is VTLLEQNPRWRLVPRGQAVNLRCILKNSQYPWMSWYQQDLQKQLQWLFTLRSPGDKEVKSLPGADYLATRVTDTELRLQVANMSQGRTLYCTCSPDWGYEQYFGPGTRLTVL.

This clone came up a few times. Each gene name is a mouse one. The read ends 4 residues early relative to the CDR3; the germline J gene fills the gap. The V call is TRBV13-1, the J call TRBJ2-5; 12 bases agree with TRBD2. CDR3 length equals 16 residues. Germline V gene sequence: CDR1 NSHNY, CDR2 SYGAGN. V trimming: 0 bases; J trimming: 2 bases; junction bases outside the gene matches: 1. Partial CDR3 DNA: TGTGCCAGCAGTGATGAGGACTGGGGGGGCCAAGAC. Protein: CASSDEDWGGQD. The entire CDR3 protein reads CASSDEDWGGQDTQYF.

In the case of this clone: TCRdb's protein does not match the DNA translation at residue 11; the protein provided is translated from the DNA. Genes and germline come from the mouse. The missing CDR3 end, 3 residues past where the read stops, is filled in from the germline J gene. This chain links TRBV1 with TRBJ1-3; D is possibly TRBD1 (6 bases). The CDR3 is made up of 14 amino acids. Per the germline V gene, CDR1 is NSQYPW and CDR2 is LRSPGD (reference sequence). Trimming stripped 4 bases from V and 1 base from J, with 8 bases between. Incomplete CDR3 DNA: TGCACCTGCAGTGTACAGGGCTCTGGAAATACG. Translation: CTCSVQGSGNT. From start to end, the CDR3 is CTCSVQGSGNTLYF.

In regard to this clone: The genes are named according to mouse. The read is 4 residues too short to cover the CDR3 end, so that end is filled in from the germline J gene. The chain combines TRBV13-2 with TRBJ2-7; 10 nucleotides align to TRBD2. The CDR3 contains 15 residues. Looked up from germline, CDR1 is NNHNN and CDR2 is SYGAGS (reference sequence). The J segment lost 2 bases and the V segment lost 1 base, leaving 3 bases of the junction unmatched. The CDR3 loop reads CASGDLGTGAYEQYF. The CDR3 DNA, read in part, is TGTGCCAGCGGTGATCTCGGGACTGGGGCCTAT.

This clone was seen a few times. The germline and genes are mouse ones. Sequencing ends 4 residues short of the CDR3 end; the germline J gene provides the rest. This chain links TRBV13-3 with TRBJ2-4; TRBD1 is a possible D gene (5 bases). This CDR3 spans 12 amino acids. Germline CDR1 NNHDY, CDR2 SYVADS. CDR3 region: CPISGRENTLYF. CDR3 DNA (partial): TGTCCCATCAGTGGCAGGGAGAAC.

Notes on this clone: The gene symbols are mouse symbols. The CDR3 end lies 4 residues beyond the end of the read and is filled in from the germline J gene. V and J are TRBV19 and TRBJ2-5, with 8 bases matching TRBD2. This CDR3 has 15 residues. The junction had 5 bases not matched to a gene; V was cut back by 5 bases and J by 0 bases. From germline, CDR1 is FNHDT and CDR2 SITEND (reference sequence). The covered CDR3 bases are TGTGCCAGCAGCCGGGACTGGAAAAACCAAGAC. Amino acid sequence: CASSRDWKNQD. The full CDR3 sequence reads CASSRDWKNQDTQYF. The full variable domain, rest sourced from reference TRBV19 and TRBJ2-5, is GGIITQTPKFLIGQEGQKLTLKCQQNFNHDTMYWYRQDSGKGLRLIYYSITENDLQKGDLSEGYDASREKKSSFSLTVTSAQKNEMAVFLCASSRDWKNQDTQYFGPGTRLLVL.

This clone was observed at least ten times. The genes are named according to mouse. The read stops 4 residues short of the end of the CDR3; the missing end is completed from the germline J gene. The rearrangement uses TRBV13-3 and TRBJ2-7, with 14 bases lining up with TRBD2. Germline V CDR1 and CDR2: NNHDY, SYVADS. This CDR3 comprises 15 residues. Germline trimming cut 3 bases from V and 2 bases from J; bases unmatched to any gene: 1. CDR3 bases read: TGTGCCAGCAGTGGGGACTGGGGGGGCGCCTAT. The encoded protein is CASSGDWGGAY. The full CDR3 protein is CASSGDWGGAYEQYF.

In the case of this clone: Gene labels here are mouse ones. Read data end 4 residues before the CDR3 end; the end is taken from the germline J gene. This chain links TRBV1 with TRBJ2-1; D is ambiguous. Germline loops: CDR1 NSQYPW, CDR2 LRSPGD (reference sequence). The CDR3 runs 15 residues. V shed 0 bases and J shed 0 bases, with 6 bases lying between them. The sequenced part of the CDR3 DNA is TGCACCTGCAGTGCAGAATGGGTTAACTATGCT. Translation: CTCSAEWVNYA. The complete CDR3 reads CTCSAEWVNYAEQFF.

This clone showed up just a few times. The germline and genes are mouse ones. Read coverage stops 4 residues before the CDR3 terminus; the germline J gene supplies the remainder. The V call is TRBV13-3, the J call TRBJ2-5, with 12 bases that match TRBD2. The CDR3 covers 16 residues. The V and J ends lost 3 bases and 1 base, in that order; junction bases with no gene match: 3. Germline V gene lookup returns CDR1 NNHDY and CDR2 SYVADS. The sequenced CDR3 bases are TGTGCCAGCAGTGGACTGGGGGGGCGCGACCAAGAC. Amino acid sequence: CASSGLGGRDQD. In full, the CDR3 is CASSGLGGRDQDTQYF.

In this sample, this clone turned up many times. Any gene name here is a mouse gene name. Coverage ceases 4 residues before the CDR3 finishes, and the germline J gene fills in the end. V and J are TRBV13-1 and TRBJ1-1; maybe TRBD1 (5 bases). Trimming left V 6 bases short and J 3 bases short, with 6 bases between. The germline gives CDR1 NSHNY, CDR2 SYGAGN. The CDR3 is made up of 11 amino acids. The CDR3 reads CASKGYTEVFF. Partial CDR3 DNA: TGTGCCAGCAAGGGGTACACA.

This clone was counted between two and nine times. The gene names given are mouse names. The sequenced part of the CDR3 DNA is TGTGCCAGCAGTGAGGGGACAGGGTTGAAC. Amino acid sequence: CASSEGTGLN. The complete CDR3 sequence is CASSEGTGLNTLYF. The chain employs TRBV13-3 and TRBJ2-4; 9 nucleotides match TRBD1. The read halts 4 residues ahead of the CDR3 end, with the missing end drawn from the germline J gene. CDR1 is NNHDY, CDR2 SYVADS, per germline. The CDR3 covers 14 residues.

In its sample, this clone was seen many times. Genes here carry mouse names. The CDR3 end falls 4 residues outside the read, so it is completed with the germline J gene. The gene calls are TRBV13-3 and TRBJ1-1; tentatively, D is TRBD1 (5 bases). V was clipped by 1 base and J by 0 bases, with 7 bases between them. The germline CDR1 and CDR2 sequences are NNHDY and SYVADS. This CDR3 has 14 residues. Incomplete CDR3 DNA: TGTGCCAGCAGTGATCCAGGGCCAAACACA. This sequence encodes CASSDPGPNT. The full CDR3 is CASSDPGPNTEVFF.